This T cell receptor (beta chain) was recovered during a study of T cell responses to AZD1222 COVID-19 vaccine. Study-level findings and limits: Spike-specific TCR breadth and depth went up after people got two AZD1222 doses. Just a handful of AZD1222 recipients were seropositive at baseline. Among vaccine-associated CD4 TCRs, coverage spanned spike, with dominance at 160-218 and 743-854.

Second-dose recipients at about 4 or about 12 weeks were treated as one pooled group. Notes on this clone: Its antigen is unknown.

Assay: immunoSEQ multiplex PCR; the TCRdb copy retains only in-frame clones and omits some. The sample consists of some 160,000 clones, approximately 90% of them appearing once. This CDR3 has 16 residues. V dropped 0 bases and J dropped 0 bases, with 11 bases sitting between them. CDR1 and CDR2 (germline): SGHRS, YFSETQ. The chain is built from TRBV5-1 and TRBJ2-3; D may be TRBD2 (6 bases). The receptor's source is an adult who received the AZD1222 COVID-19 vaccine. Sequenced material: peripheral blood, taken 28 days after the second AZD1222 dose. In DNA form, the CDR3 reads TGCGCCAGCAGCTTGGTTTCCGGGAGTAGCACAGATACGCAGTATTTT. It encodes CASSLVSGSSTDTQYF.